This T cell receptor beta chain is from a study of vaccination effects on CD4 cells after COVID-19. Study-level points and caveats: Late after vaccination, infection- and vaccine-induced clones showed marked clonal contraction.

TCRdb's table, derived via immunoSEQ multiplex PCR, lists solely in-frame clones and lacks some. The sample has fewer than 35,000 clones; approximately 63% are singletons. At the end of more than 8 days of culture, CD4+ T cells were isolated. A remark on this clone: Its antigen is unknown.

Germline lookup yields CDR1 MNHNS and CDR2 SASEGT. CDR3 length: 15 residues. The trim removed 1 base at V and 6 bases at J, leaving 4 bases unmatched. The clonotype originates from a human donor who received a COVID-19 vaccine. Source: CD4+ T cells from PBMCs cultured without peptide, taken before COVID-19 vaccination. The gene calls are TRBV6-1 and TRBJ2-2, with 8 bases aligning to TRBD1. CDR3 DNA: TGTGCCAGCAGTGAAGGGACAGGGTTAGCCGGGGAGCTGTTTTTT. It yields the protein CASSEGTGLAGELFF.